This TCR beta chain appears in the sequencing data of a study of blood T cells in healthy people across ages. As for the study in general: About one barcoded beta molecule was captured per two T cells (by template switching).

With a J-beta primer mix and a sample-barcoded 5' primer, a second PCR ran about 7 to 12 cycles. A template-switch adaptor with 12 random nucleotides tagged each cDNA molecule. TCRdb re-derived calls from the 5' RACE reads in MiXCR, one entry per CDR3 protein. Of around 650,000 distinct CDR3 sequences in the sample, about 30% are singletons; the top ten hold less than 20%. Trimming removed 6 bases from V and 6 bases from J, with 12 bases in between. This CDR3 is 13 amino acids long. Regarding this clonotype: Since a much larger clone is just one base distant, this may be a read error.

Sequenced material: blood. The chain joins TRBV12-3 or TRBV12-4 to TRBJ2-1; D remains ambiguous. This TCR was sampled from a woman older than 75 in good health. The DNA for the CDR3 is TGTGCCAGCAGGTTACAAGGGCGCAATGAGCAGTTCTTC. This encodes CASRLQGRNEQFF.